This T cell receptor beta chain was retrieved from a study of T cells in women clearing cervical HPV infection. Study-level background: HLA type could not be excluded as a confounder. Study-wide results and caveats: TRBV6-7 abundance was lower in cases than controls (0.11% versus 0.16%).

To note about this clone: The antigen remains unidentified. One end of the junction fails to match germline, which may point to a read error. The read is 3 residues too short to cover the CDR3 end, so that end is filled in from the germline J gene.

TCRdb keeps only in-frame clones here, not all; method: immunoSEQ multiplex PCR. In all, the sample yields more than 25,000 clones. The CDR3 consists of 15 residues. Germline assignment: CDR1 LGHNA and CDR2 YNFKEQ. This chain connects TRBV4-2 to TRBJ2-2; 10 bases fit TRBD1. The origin of this receptor is a woman between 18 and 69 years old with a cervical HPV16 infection that either progressed to CIN3+ or cleared (not recorded which). Material for sequencing was blood buffy coat. Partial CDR3 DNA: TGCGCCAGCAGCCCGGGGACAGGGGATAATTCACCG. Translation gives CASSPGTGDNSP. The whole CDR3 reads CASSPGTGDNSPLFF.